Below are 22 T cell receptor beta chains sequenced from a single sample in a study of tissue T cells after allogeneic stem cell transplantation. Using immunoSEQ multiplex PCR, the repertoire was profiled, and TCRdb retains in-frame clones only, with some absent. The data show 10,000 or so clones, around 62% seen once. This specimen was tissue from the ileum, taken at autopsy. All receptors derive from a woman aged 18 to 50 with breast cancer.

The chain combines TRBV7-9 with TRBJ1-6; the D is unclear. The germline gives CDR1 SEHNR, CDR2 FQNEAQ (reference sequence). The CDR3 sequence is 16 residues long. Trimming took 3 bases from V and 0 from J, leaving 9 bases between them. CDR3 nucleotide sequence: TGTGCCAGCAGCTTTTTCGGGAGCTCCTATAATTCACCCCTCCACTTT. Translation: CASSFFGSSYNSPLHF.

This clone was seen once. The chain joins TRBV7-9 to TRBJ1-6, with D uncertain. CDR3 length equals 13 residues. Trimming cost V 1 base and J 7 bases, with 5 bases left between them. Germline values: CDR1 SEHNR, CDR2 FQNEAQ (reference sequence). The CDR3 region has the DNA TGTGCCAGCAGCTTAGTCGCCAATTCACCCCTCCACTTT. Its translation: CASSLVANSPLHF.

Of note for this clone: The same CDR3 arises from other DNA sequences in this sample as well. The V call is TRBV6-2 or TRBV6-3, the J call TRBJ2-7; D ambiguous. The CDR3 totals 13 residues. Trimming took 2 bases from V and 2 from J, leaving 7 bases between them. The germline gives CDR1 MNHEY, CDR2 SVGEGT. CDR3 sequence reads: CASSYVGAYEQYF. CDR3 sequence (DNA): TGTGCCAGCAGTTACGTTGGAGCCTACGAGCAGTACTTC.

This clone was seen a handful of times. Other DNA sequences in the same sample also yield this CDR3. This sequence joins TRBV19 and TRBJ2-5; 7 nucleotides agree with TRBD1. V lost 5 bases and J lost 0; bases outside the gene matches: 6. Germline V CDR1 and CDR2: LNHDA, SQIVND (reference sequence). This CDR3 has 15 residues. The CDR3 DNA reads TGTGCCAGTAGTCGGGCACAGGGGAACCAAGAGACCCAGTACTTC. Amino acid sequence: CASSRAQGNQETQYF.

The rearrangement uses TRBV12-5 and TRBJ1-5, with D perhaps TRBD1 (5 bases). The CDR3 spans 13 residues. CDR1 is LGHNT and CDR2 is FRNRAP in the germline V gene. V was trimmed by 9 bases and J by 4 bases, leaving 13 bases between them. The CDR3 reads CASERDGNQPQHF. DNA for the CDR3: TGTGCTAGCGAGAGGGACGGTAATCAGCCCCAGCATTTT.

This clone occurred once. This same CDR3 is encoded by further DNA sequences in the sample. The chain employs TRBV20-1 and TRBJ2-3; D possibly uses TRBD1 or TRBD2 (5 bases each). The CDR3 contains 14 residues. Germline values: CDR1 DFQATT, CDR2 SNEGSKA (reference sequence). V lost 3 bases to trimming and J lost 1 base, with 11 bases between them. CDR3 amino acids: CSASWGRGTDTQYF. The CDR3 DNA reads TGCAGTGCTAGTTGGGGGAGAGGCACAGATACGCAGTATTTT.

The chain recombines TRBV6-6 with TRBJ1-1, with D maybe TRBD1 (6 bases). This CDR3 comprises 12 residues. Germline V gene data show CDR1 as MNHNY and CDR2 as SVGAGI (reference sequence). Between the trimmed V and J ends, which lost 6 bases and 7 bases, there was a span of 12 bases. In DNA, the CDR3 is TGTGCCAGCAGACCCGGGGGCAGTGAAGCTTTCTTT. This codes for CASRPGGSEAFF.

V and J are TRBV19 and TRBJ2-2; 7 bases line up with TRBD2. The CDR3 totals 16 residues. V gave up 3 bases and J gave up 0 bases; unmatched junction bases: 4. The germline V gene has CDR1 LNHDA and CDR2 SQIVND (reference sequence). As DNA, the CDR3 is TGTGCCAGTAGTATTTCGCGGGGGTCGAACACCGGGGAGCTGTTTTTT. Protein sequence: CASSISRGSNTGELFF.

This clone was picked up a small number of times. This chain uses TRBV12-5 with TRBJ2-3; possibly TRBD1 for D (5 bases). The germline gives CDR1 LGHNT, CDR2 FRNRAP. The CDR3 spans 14 residues. Trimming pared 6 bases from V and 1 base from J, leaving 11 bases between. The chain's CDR3 is CASGSGYRTDTQYF. Here the CDR3 DNA reads TGTGCTAGTGGCTCAGGGTATCGCACAGATACGCAGTATTTT.

The chain has TRBV5-8 and TRBJ1-4; 7 bases map to TRBD1. Germline V gives CDR1 SGHTS, CDR2 YDEGEE. The CDR3 length is 15 residues. V lost 4 bases to trimming and J lost 7 bases; unmatched junction nucleotides: 10. CDR3 sequence (DNA): TGTGCCAGCAGCACGGGGTCGACAGGGAGTGAAAAACTGTTTTTT. The encoded protein is CASSTGSTGSEKLFF.

This clone has just a few counts. CDR3 sequence (DNA): TGTGCCAGCGCGGGTACGGATCATCAGCCCCAGCATTTT. It specifies CASAGTDHQPQHF. The chain carries TRBV7-2 and TRBJ1-5; D gene uncertain. CDR3 size: 13 residues. Trimming shortened V by 8 bases and J by 5 bases, and 13 bases separated the two germline ends. Germline values: CDR1 SGHTA, CDR2 FQGNSA.

V and J are TRBV6-6 and TRBJ1-1; D not resolved. The CDR3 is 13 residues long. Germline values: CDR1 MNHNY, CDR2 SVGAGI (reference sequence). V lost 2 bases, J lost 1 base, and 5 bases lay in between. The CDR3: CASSYEGNTEAFF. As DNA, the CDR3 is TGTGCCAGCAGTTACGAAGGGAACACTGAAGCTTTCTTT.

Of note for this clone: This sample also contains other DNA sequences that code for the same CDR3. The chain recombines TRBV11-3 with TRBJ2-3; 10 bases agree with TRBD2. Germline V gene data show CDR1 as SGHNT and CDR2 as YENEEA. This CDR3 is built from 16 residues. Unmatched junction bases numbered 2, after V lost 1 base and J lost 1 base. The CDR3 protein is CASSLGTSGRTDTQYF. The CDR3 DNA sequence: TGTGCCAGCAGCTTAGGGACTAGCGGCCGCACAGATACGCAGTATTTT. The complete variable domain, with remaining parts taken from reference TRBV11-3 and TRBJ2-3, reads EAGVVQSPRYKIIEKKQPVAFWCNPISGHNTLYWYLQNLGQGPELLIRYENEEAVDDSQLPKDRFSAERLKGVDSTLKIQPAELGDSAVYLCASSLGTSGRTDTQYFGPGTRLTVL.

The V gene is TRBV5-1, the J gene TRBJ1-1; no clear D gene. V lost 6 bases and J lost 8, with 14 bases in between. Germline V CDR1 and CDR2: SGHRS, YFSETQ. CDR3 length equals 12 residues. The CDR3 DNA is TGCGCCAGCAACGACCCTAAGGAGGAAGCTTTCTTT. Translation: CASNDPKEEAFF.

The chain employs TRBV27 and TRBJ2-1; D could derive from TRBD1 or TRBD2 (5 bases each). CDR1 MNHEY and CDR2 SMNVEV come from the germline V gene (reference sequence). Trimming cost V 6 bases and J 6 bases, with 30 bases left between them. This CDR3 has 19 amino acids. CDR3 sequence reads: CASSTEPPSRDAYINEQFF. The CDR3, as DNA: TGTGCCAGCAGCACAGAACCTCCTTCTCGGGACGCCTACATCAATGAGCAGTTCTTC.

Notes on this clone: The sample has other DNA sequences that encode this CDR3 too. The chain uses TRBV3-1 (or the pseudogene TRBV3-2) and TRBJ1-6; no definite D call. CDR1 and CDR2 from the germline V gene are LGHDT and YNNKEL (reference sequence). V shed 0 bases and J shed 10 bases, with 7 bases lying between them. The CDR3 is made up of 13 amino acids. This CDR3 is CASSQDGGSPLHF. In DNA, the CDR3 is TGTGCCAGCAGCCAAGATGGAGGATCACCCCTCCACTTT.

The V gene is TRBV4-3, the J gene TRBJ2-2; D is perhaps TRBD1 or TRBD2 (6 bases each). From germline, CDR1 is LGHNA and CDR2 YSLEER. This CDR3 is built from 17 residues. Trimming left V 0 bases short and J 7 bases short, with 18 bases between. DNA of the CDR3: TGCGCCAGCAGCCAAGATATAGGGACCGGGGGCCACGGGGAGCTGTTTTTT. This gives the protein CASSQDIGTGGHGELFF.

J is TRBJ2-1 and V is TRBV6-2 or TRBV6-3; 11 bases map to TRBD2. The CDR3 covers 17 residues. V shed 6 bases, J shed 6 bases, and the junction held 13 bases outside the gene matches. Looked up from germline, CDR1 is MNHEY and CDR2 is SVGEGT. CDR3 residues: CASSPFPTSGMSNEQFF. In DNA, the CDR3 is TGTGCCAGCAGCCCTTTCCCGACTAGCGGGATGTCCAATGAGCAGTTCTTC.

The rearrangement links TRBV6-1 to TRBJ2-3, with D hard to call. Looked up from germline, CDR1 is MNHNS and CDR2 is SASEGT. V shed 3 bases and J shed 4 bases, with 17 bases lying between them. The length of the CDR3 is 16 residues. The CDR3 is CASSDRTGLSPDTQYF. DNA for the CDR3: TGTGCCAGCAGTGATCGGACCGGCTTAAGCCCAGATACGCAGTATTTT.

This chain links TRBV18 with TRBJ1-1; no clear D gene. The CDR3 extends over 13 amino acids. Trimming cost V 2 bases and J 1 base, with 5 bases left between them. Germline assignment: CDR1 KGHSH and CDR2 LQKENI. Written as DNA, the CDR3 is TGTGCCAGCTCACCAGGCACGAACACTGAAGCTTTCTTT. Translating it yields CASSPGTNTEAFF.

This clone qualifies as medium-sized. This chain uses TRBV24-1 with TRBJ1-3; D not certain. Trimming shortened V by 9 bases and J by 0 bases, and 8 bases separated the two germline ends. The CDR3 loop spans 13 amino acids. The germline CDR1 and CDR2 sequences are KGHDR and SFDVKD. This CDR3 reads CATRTGSGNTIYF. CDR3 DNA sequence: TGTGCCACCCGAACGGGCTCTGGAAACACCATATATTTT.

The rearrangement links TRBV18 to TRBJ2-7; TRBD1 aligns across 7 bases. V trimming: 3 bases; J trimming: 7 bases; junction bases outside the gene matches: 3. Per germline, CDR1 KGHSH and CDR2 LQKENI. This CDR3 region has 12 residues. The CDR3 loop reads CASSPDREEQYF. For the CDR3, the DNA is TGTGCCAGCTCACCCGACAGGGAGGAGCAGTACTTC. Full variable domain (missing parts from reference TRBV18 and TRBJ2-7): NAGVMQNPRHLVRRRGQEARLRCSPMKGHSHVYWYRQLPEEGLKFMVYLQKENIIDESGMPKERFSAEFPKEGPSILRIQQVVRGDSAAYFCASSPDREEQYFGPGTRLTVT.